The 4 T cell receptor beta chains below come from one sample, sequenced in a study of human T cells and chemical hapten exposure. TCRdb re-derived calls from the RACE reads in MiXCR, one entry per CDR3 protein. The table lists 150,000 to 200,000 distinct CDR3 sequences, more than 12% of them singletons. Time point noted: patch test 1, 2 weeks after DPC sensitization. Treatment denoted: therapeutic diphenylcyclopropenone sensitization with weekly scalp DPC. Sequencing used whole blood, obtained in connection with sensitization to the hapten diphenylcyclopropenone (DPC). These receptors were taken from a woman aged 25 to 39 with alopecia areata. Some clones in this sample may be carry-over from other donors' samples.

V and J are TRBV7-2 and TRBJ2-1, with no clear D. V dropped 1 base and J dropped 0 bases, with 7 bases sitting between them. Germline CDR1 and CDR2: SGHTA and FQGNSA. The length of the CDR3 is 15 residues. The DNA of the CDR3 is TGTGCCAGCAGCTTAGAGGCGGACTCCTACAATGAGCAGTTCTTC. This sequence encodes CASSLEADSYNEQFF.

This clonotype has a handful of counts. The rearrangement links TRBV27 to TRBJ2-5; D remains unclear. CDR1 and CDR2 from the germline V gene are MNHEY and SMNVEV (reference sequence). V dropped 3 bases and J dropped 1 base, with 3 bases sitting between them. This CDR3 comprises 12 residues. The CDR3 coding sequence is TGTGCCAGCAGTTTCCCCCAAGAGACCCAGTACTTC. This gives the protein CASSFPQETQYF.

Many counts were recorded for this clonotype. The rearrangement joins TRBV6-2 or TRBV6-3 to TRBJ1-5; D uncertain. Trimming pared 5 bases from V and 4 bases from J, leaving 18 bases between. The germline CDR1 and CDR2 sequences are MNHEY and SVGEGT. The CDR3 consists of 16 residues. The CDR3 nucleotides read TGTGCCAGCAGTCCCTTCACAAACCTTTGGAATCAGCCCCAGCATTTT. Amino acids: CASSPFTNLWNQPQHF.

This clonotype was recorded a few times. CDR3 DNA: TGCAGTGCTAGAGTAGACAGCAGCTCCTACGAGCAGTACTTC. As protein: CSARVDSSSYEQYF. The chain links TRBV20-1 to TRBJ2-7; perhaps TRBD1 as D (5 bases). The CDR3 is 14 residues long. Germline V CDR1 and CDR2: DFQATT, SNEGSKA (reference sequence). V was trimmed by 1 base and J by 0 bases, leaving 10 bases between them.